This paragraph reports one T cell receptor (beta chain). The sample originates from a study of blood T cell repertoires in COVID-19. Libraries were prepared by immunoSEQ multiplex PCR; TCRdb keeps only in-frame clonotypes and omits some of them. The table has about 130,000 clones, about 72% seen once. Unmatched junction bases numbered 13, after V lost 2 bases and J lost 6 bases. The CDR3 covers 18 residues. CDR1 is SGHTA and CDR2 is FQGTGA in the germline V gene. What was sequenced was peripheral blood. This clonotype was obtained from a man in his sixties who had recovered from COVID-19. The genes are TRBV7-3 and TRBJ2-2; 9 bases match TRBD1. The CDR3 region has the DNA TGTGCCAGCAGCTTAGACCCTTACGGGACAGGGCGTGCCGGGGAGCTGTTTTTT. It translates to CASSLDPYGTGRAGELFF.